The clone carrying this T cell receptor beta chain was recorded at least ten times. The template was RNA from unsorted bulk tissue. This entry belongs to a study of tumor and adjacent non-tumor tissue in lung cancer. The library came from three nested PCR rounds adapted from ARM-PCR protocols. TCRdb analysed the multiplex PCR reads with MiXCR anew, one entry per CDR3 protein. The sample consists of 60,000 to 90,000 distinct CDR3 sequences, 60% to 80% of them appearing once. Trimming left V 8 bases short and J 0 bases short, with 11 bases between. The CDR3 length is 12 residues. In germline, CDR1 is DFQATT, CDR2 SNEGSKA (reference sequence).

The chain uses TRBV20-1 and TRBJ2-7, with D uncertain. The sample consisted of lung tumor tissue. The sequence derives from a woman aged 45 to 65 with non-small cell lung cancer. The CDR3 region is CSSSDVSYEQYF. The CDR3 coding sequence is TGCAGTTCCTCGGATGTCTCCTACGAGCAGTACTTC.